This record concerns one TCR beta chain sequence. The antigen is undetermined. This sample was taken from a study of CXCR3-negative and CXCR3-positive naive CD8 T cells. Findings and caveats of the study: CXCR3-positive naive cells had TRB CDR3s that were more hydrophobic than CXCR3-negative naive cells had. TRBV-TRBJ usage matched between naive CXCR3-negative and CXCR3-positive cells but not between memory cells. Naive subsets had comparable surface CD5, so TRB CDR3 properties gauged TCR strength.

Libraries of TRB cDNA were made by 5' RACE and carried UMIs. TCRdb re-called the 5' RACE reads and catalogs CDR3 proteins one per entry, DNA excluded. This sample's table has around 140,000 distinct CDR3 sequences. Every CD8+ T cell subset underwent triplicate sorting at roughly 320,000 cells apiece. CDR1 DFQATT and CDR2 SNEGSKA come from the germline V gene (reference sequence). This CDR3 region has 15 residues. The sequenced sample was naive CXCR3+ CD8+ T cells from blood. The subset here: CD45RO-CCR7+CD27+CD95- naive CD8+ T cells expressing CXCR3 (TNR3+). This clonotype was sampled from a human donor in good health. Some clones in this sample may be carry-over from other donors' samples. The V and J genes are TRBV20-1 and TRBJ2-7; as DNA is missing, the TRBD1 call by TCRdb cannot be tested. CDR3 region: CSASPVASGFHEQHF.